Shown below are 17 T cell receptor beta chains from a single sample sequenced in a study of Graves' ophthalmopathy and Graves' hyperthyroidism. The study amplified TCR beta CDR3 regions using RNA transcripts. Second-round multiplex PCR came after first-round RT-PCR with HTBI primers. One entry per CDR3 protein results from TCRdb running MiXCR on the multiplex PCR reads. The sample has roughly 380,000 distinct CDR3 sequences; 15% are singletons. Sequencing was performed on peripheral blood. Receptor source: a woman under 30 with stable Graves' hyperthyroidism.

The chain recombines TRBV2 with TRBJ1-1; D is possibly TRBD1 (6 bases). Trimming pared 4 bases from V and 5 bases from J, leaving 11 bases between. The CDR3 is made up of 13 amino acids. In germline, CDR1 is SNHLY, CDR2 FYNNEI. The CDR3 sequence is CASSGEGGTEAFF. The CDR3 region has the DNA TGTGCCAGCAGTGGCGAGGGGGGGACTGAAGCTTTCTTT.

This clonotype was observed many times. This sequence joins TRBV29-1 and TRBJ1-1; D remains unclear. Trimming removed 1 base from V and 2 bases from J, with 8 bases in between. Germline V lookup: CDR1 SQVTM, CDR2 ANQGSEA. The CDR3 has 13 residues. The CDR3 protein is CSVEVSANTEAFF. The CDR3 DNA reads TGCAGCGTTGAAGTCTCGGCAAACACTGAAGCTTTCTTT.

The chain joins TRBV19 to TRBJ1-5; the D gene is possibly TRBD1 (6 bases). CDR1 is LNHDA and CDR2 is SQIVND in the germline V gene (reference sequence). The CDR3 covers 14 residues. V gave up 2 bases and J gave up 6 bases, with 11 bases separating them. CDR3 nucleotide sequence: TGTGCCAGTAGTATACGGGGGGCTAGTCAGCCCCAGCATTTT. This codes for CASSIRGASQPQHF.

This clonotype was observed many times. This rearrangement joins TRBV12-3 or TRBV12-4 to TRBJ2-5, with a tentative D call TRBD2 (6 bases). The germline V and J ends were trimmed by 5 bases and 7 bases, with 17 bases remaining between them. This CDR3 spans 14 amino acids. In DNA form, the CDR3 reads TGTGCCAGCAGTAACCCGGAGGGCTGGGGGACCCAGTACTTC. Protein sequence: CASSNPEGWGTQYF.

The genes are TRBV7-2 and TRBJ2-7; no clear D gene. This CDR3 has 14 amino acids. V lost 1 base to trimming and J lost 5 bases, with 12 bases between them. Germline lookup yields CDR1 SGHTA and CDR2 FQGNSA. CDR3 nucleotide sequence: TGTGCCAGCAGCTTAGGGGTGCAGAGAAACGAGCAGTACTTC. It encodes CASSLGVQRNEQYF.

The chain carries TRBV6-2 or TRBV6-3 and TRBJ2-5; 10 positions agree with TRBD2. Germline-derived CDR1 and CDR2 are MNHEY and SVGEGT. With 10 bases clipped from V and 6 bases from J, the junction kept 11 bases outside the gene matches. The CDR3 contains 14 residues. The CDR3 bases are TGTGCCATCCATTCTAGCGGGAGTCGGAAGACCCAGTACTTC. This gives the protein CAIHSSGSRKTQYF.

This clonotype has ten or more counts. The chain couples TRBV20-1 to TRBJ1-1, with a possible D match to TRBD1 (5 bases). Germline V gives CDR1 DFQATT, CDR2 SNEGSKA (reference sequence). V was trimmed by 0 bases and J by 5 bases, leaving 13 bases between them. The length of the CDR3 is 14 residues. In DNA, the CDR3 is TGCAGTGCTAGAGACCACGGGACGGGAACTGAAGCTTTCTTT. Protein sequence: CSARDHGTGTEAFF.

Many counts were recorded for this clonotype. The rearrangement joins TRBV28 to TRBJ1-1; D unresolved. Germline V gene lookup returns CDR1 MDHEN and CDR2 SYDVKM. The CDR3 is 14 amino acids. V dropped 6 bases and J dropped 4 bases, with 15 bases sitting between them. This CDR3 is CASRPPAPGTEAFF. The DNA for the CDR3 is TGTGCCAGCAGACCCCCCGCCCCGGGCACTGAAGCTTTCTTT.

The CDR3 DNA reads as TGCGCCAGCAGCTTGGAAGGCCCTTGGGGGACTGAAGCTTTCTTT. Protein: CASSLEGPWGTEAFF. The V and J genes are TRBV5-1 and TRBJ1-1; D is perhaps TRBD1 (5 bases). This CDR3 is built from 15 residues. The V gene lost 0 bases and the J gene lost 5 bases, with 14 bases spanning the gap. Germline CDR1 is SGHRS and CDR2 is YFSETQ.

This clonotype was seen at least ten times. This sequence joins TRBV19 and TRBJ1-2; D ambiguous. With 3 bases removed from V and 6 bases from J, the gap between germline ends came to 11 bases. Germline-derived CDR1 and CDR2 are LNHDA and SQIVND (reference sequence). The CDR3 covers 13 residues. In nucleotides, the CDR3 is TGTGCCAGTAGTATTACCCGTCGTGATGGCTACACCTTC. Protein sequence: CASSITRRDGYTF.

Many counts were recorded for this clonotype. The rearrangement links TRBV5-8 to TRBJ2-5; the match to TRBD2 covers 9 bases. The CDR3 is 16 residues long. V was pared by 1 base and J by 7 bases, with 11 bases of the junction left unmatched. Per germline, CDR1 SGHTS and CDR2 YDEGEE. CDR3 bases: TGTGCCAGCAGCTTGCGTAGCGGGGGCCTTGGGGGGACCCAGTACTTC. Translated, it gives CASSLRSGGLGGTQYF.

This clonotype occurred a few times. The rearrangement joins TRBV11-3 to TRBJ1-2, with D uncertain. The CDR3 runs to 12 residues. Germline assignment: CDR1 SGHNT and CDR2 YENEEA. The V end lost 0 bases, the J end lost 6 bases, and 5 bases lay between the germline ends. The CDR3 region has the DNA TGTGCCAGCAGCTTAGATGGGGATGGCTACACCTTC. Residues: CASSLDGDGYTF.

This clonotype was counted many times. V gene TRBV12-3 or TRBV12-4 combines with J gene TRBJ1-2; a possible D gene is TRBD1 (6 bases). This CDR3 comprises 14 residues. V gave up 4 bases and J gave up 2 bases, with 11 bases separating them. CDR3 sequence (DNA): TGTGCCAGCAGTTCCCGGACAGAGAACTATGGCTACACCTTC. Its protein is CASSSRTENYGYTF.

The rearrangement uses TRBV6-5 and TRBJ2-3; D might be TRBD2 (5 bases). The CDR3 totals 16 residues. Germline-derived CDR1 and CDR2 are MNHEY and SVGAGI. V was cut by 0 bases and J by 2 bases, with 12 bases left in between. Written as DNA, the CDR3 is TGTGCCAGCAGTTACTCAGGCCTAGCCCCCACAGATACGCAGTATTTT. This sequence encodes CASSYSGLAPTDTQYF.

The chain uses TRBV6-2 or TRBV6-3 and TRBJ1-1; a weak D match, TRBD1 (5 bases). Germline lookup yields CDR1 MNHEY and CDR2 SVGEGT. V gave up 5 bases and J gave up 1 base, with 17 bases separating them. The CDR3 is made up of 16 amino acids. This chain's CDR3 is CASSPSGGVTNTEAFF. CDR3 sequence (DNA): TGTGCCAGCAGTCCCTCTGGAGGGGTGACGAACACTGAAGCTTTCTTT.

This chain joins TRBV4-2 and TRBJ1-1; 7 bases map to TRBD1. Germline CDR1 is LGHNA and CDR2 is YNFKEQ. V lost 2 bases, J lost 6 bases, and 3 bases stayed unmatched. CDR3 size: 13 residues. CDR3 residues: CASSQYDRAEAFF. In DNA form, the CDR3 reads TGTGCCAGCAGCCAATATGACAGGGCTGAAGCTTTCTTT.

The chain joins TRBV20-1 to TRBJ2-5; 12 bases are a match to TRBD2. V dropped 0 bases and J dropped 7; count of bases not matched to a gene: 6. CDR3 length: 15 residues. Per germline, CDR1 DFQATT and CDR2 SNEGSKA (reference sequence). Here the CDR3 DNA reads TGCAGTGCTAGAGAGCTAGCGGGGGGGCTCGGGACCCAGTACTTC. Residues: CSARELAGGLGTQYF.